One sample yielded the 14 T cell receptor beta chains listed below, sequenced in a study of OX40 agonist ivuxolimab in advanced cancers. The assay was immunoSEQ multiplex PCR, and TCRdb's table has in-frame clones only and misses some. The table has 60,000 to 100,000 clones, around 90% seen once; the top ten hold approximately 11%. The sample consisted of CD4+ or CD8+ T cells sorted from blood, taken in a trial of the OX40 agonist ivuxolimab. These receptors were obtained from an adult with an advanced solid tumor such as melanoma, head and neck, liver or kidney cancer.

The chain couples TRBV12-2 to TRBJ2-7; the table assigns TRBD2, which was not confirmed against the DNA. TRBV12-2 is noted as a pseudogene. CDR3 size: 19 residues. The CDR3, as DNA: TGTGCAAGTCGCCCCCACGCGCCTAGCGGGGGGGGTGAGGACTACGAGCAGTACTTC. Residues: CASRPHAPSGGGEDYEQYF.

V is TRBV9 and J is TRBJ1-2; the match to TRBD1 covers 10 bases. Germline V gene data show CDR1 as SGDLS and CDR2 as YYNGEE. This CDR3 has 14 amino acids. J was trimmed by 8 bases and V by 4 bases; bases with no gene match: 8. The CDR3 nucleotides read TGTGCCAGCAGCACAACGACAGGGGGCTCGGGCTACACCTTC. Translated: CASSTTTGGSGYTF.

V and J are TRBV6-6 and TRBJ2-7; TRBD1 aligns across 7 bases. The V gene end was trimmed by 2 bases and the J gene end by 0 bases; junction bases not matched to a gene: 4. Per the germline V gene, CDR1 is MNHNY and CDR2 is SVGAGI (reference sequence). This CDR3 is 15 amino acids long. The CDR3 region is CASSYMRTGSYEQYF. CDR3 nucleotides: TGTGCCAGCAGTTACATGAGGACAGGCTCCTACGAGCAGTACTTC.

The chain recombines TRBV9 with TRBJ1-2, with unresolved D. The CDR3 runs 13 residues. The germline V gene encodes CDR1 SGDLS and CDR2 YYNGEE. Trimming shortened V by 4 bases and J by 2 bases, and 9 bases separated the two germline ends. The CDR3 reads CASSIAANYGYTF. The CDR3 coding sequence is TGTGCCAGCAGCATTGCAGCCAACTATGGCTACACCTTC.

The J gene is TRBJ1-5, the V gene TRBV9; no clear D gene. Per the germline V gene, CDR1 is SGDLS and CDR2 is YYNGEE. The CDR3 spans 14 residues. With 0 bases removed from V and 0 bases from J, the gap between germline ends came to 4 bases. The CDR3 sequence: CASSVGDSNQPQHF. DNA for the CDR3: TGTGCCAGCAGCGTAGGGGATAGCAATCAGCCCCAGCATTTT.

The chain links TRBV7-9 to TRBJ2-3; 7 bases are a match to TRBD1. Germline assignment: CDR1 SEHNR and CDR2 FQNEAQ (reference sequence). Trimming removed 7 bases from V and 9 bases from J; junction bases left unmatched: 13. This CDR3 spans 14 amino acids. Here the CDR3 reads CASTESSTGETQYF. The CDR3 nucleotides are TGTGCCAGCACCGAATCCTCCACAGGGGAAACGCAGTATTTT.

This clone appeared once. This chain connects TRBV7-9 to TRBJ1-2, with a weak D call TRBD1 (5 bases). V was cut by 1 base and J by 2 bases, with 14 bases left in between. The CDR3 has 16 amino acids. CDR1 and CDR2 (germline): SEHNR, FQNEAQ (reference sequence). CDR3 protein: CASSLGGVFDNYGYTF. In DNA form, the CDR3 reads TGTGCCAGCAGCTTAGGGGGGGTCTTCGACAACTATGGCTACACCTTC.

The CDR3 bases are TGTGCCAGCAGCTTAAAGGGACTTAAAGGGGATGAGCAGTTCTTC. Amino acids: CASSLKGLKGDEQFF. The chain couples TRBV5-8 to TRBJ2-1; D may be TRBD2 (6 bases). V was pared by 2 bases and J by 8 bases, with 17 bases between. From germline, CDR1 is SGHTS and CDR2 YDEGEE. The CDR3 is 15 residues long.

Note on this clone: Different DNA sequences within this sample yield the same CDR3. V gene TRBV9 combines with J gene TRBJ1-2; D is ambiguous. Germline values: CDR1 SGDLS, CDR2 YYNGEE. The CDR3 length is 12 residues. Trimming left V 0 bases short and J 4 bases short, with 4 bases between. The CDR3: CASSVGGYGYTF. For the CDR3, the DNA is TGTGCCAGCAGCGTAGGAGGCTATGGCTACACCTTC.

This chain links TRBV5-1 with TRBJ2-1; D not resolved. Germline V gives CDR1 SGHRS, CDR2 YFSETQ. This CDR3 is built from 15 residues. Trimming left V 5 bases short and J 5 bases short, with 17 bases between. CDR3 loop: CASRITGPANNEQFF. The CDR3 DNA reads TGCGCCAGCAGGATTACGGGCCCAGCCAACAATGAGCAGTTCTTC. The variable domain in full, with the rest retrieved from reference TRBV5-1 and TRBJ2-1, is KAGVTQTPRYLIKTRGQQVTLSCSPISGHRSVSWYQQTPGQGLQFLFEYFSETQRNKGNFPGRFSGRQFSNSRSEMNVSTLELGDSALYLCASRITGPANNEQFFGPGTRLTVL.

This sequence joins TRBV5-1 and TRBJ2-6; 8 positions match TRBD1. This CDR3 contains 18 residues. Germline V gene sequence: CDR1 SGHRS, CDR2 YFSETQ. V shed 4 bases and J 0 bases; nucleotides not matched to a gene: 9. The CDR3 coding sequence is TGCGCCAGCAGCCTCCAACGGGACAGGAGCTCTGGGGCCAACGTCCTGACTTTC. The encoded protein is CASSLQRDRSSGANVLTF.

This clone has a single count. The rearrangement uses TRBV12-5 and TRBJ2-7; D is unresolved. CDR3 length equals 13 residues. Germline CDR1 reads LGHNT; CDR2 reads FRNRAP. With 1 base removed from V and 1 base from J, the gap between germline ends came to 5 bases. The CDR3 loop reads CASGLGQSYEQYF. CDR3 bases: TGTGCTAGTGGTTTGGGTCAGTCCTACGAGCAGTACTTC.

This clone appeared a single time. CDR3 sequence reads: CASSFNLNTEAFF. In nucleotides, the CDR3 is TGTGCCAGCAGCTTCAACTTGAACACTGAAGCTTTCTTT. The gene calls are TRBV5-8 and TRBJ1-1; D is undetermined. V shed 2 bases and J shed 0 bases, with 5 bases lying between them. Germline V gene data show CDR1 as SGHTS and CDR2 as YDEGEE. The CDR3 is 13 amino acids.

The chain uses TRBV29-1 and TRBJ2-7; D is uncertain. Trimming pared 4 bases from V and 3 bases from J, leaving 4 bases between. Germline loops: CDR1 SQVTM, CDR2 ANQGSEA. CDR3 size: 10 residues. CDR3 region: CSVVGYEQYF. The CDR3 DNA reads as TGCAGCGTTGTCGGCTACGAGCAGTACTTC.